These 9 T cell receptor beta chains were all obtained from the same sample, sequenced in a study of T cell changes during pregnancy in multiple sclerosis (dated by TCRdb to about 2019). To prepare the library, the immunoSEQ multiplex PCR assay was applied. As stored in TCRdb, this immuneACCESS dataset retains in-frame rearrangements with V and J assigned. A fraction of the clones does not appear; measured against another copy, unresolved V genes explain less than half of the discrepancy, and the remainder lacks a known reason. This sample is represented by around 86,000 clones; 85% to 95% of them were singletons. More than 0.8% of the sample is taken by the ten largest. This specimen consisted of peripheral blood, obtained in the first trimester of pregnancy. All receptors derive from a female donor with multiple sclerosis, enrolled in a pregnancy study.

V is TRBV28 and J is TRBJ1-2, with D uncertain. Germline values: CDR1 MDHEN, CDR2 SYDVKM. V dropped 3 bases and J dropped 5 bases, with 13 bases sitting between them. The CDR3 has 14 amino acids. CDR3 in amino acids: CASSLVQAPYGYTF. The DNA of the CDR3 is TGTGCCAGCAGTTTGGTTCAGGCTCCGTATGGCTACACCTTC.

The V call is TRBV6-4, the J call TRBJ1-2; 7 positions agree with TRBD1. CDR3 length equals 14 residues. J lost 0 bases, V lost 6 bases, and 4 bases had no gene match. Germline lookup yields CDR1 MRHNA and CDR2 SNTAGT. The CDR3 sequence is CASSPTGANYGYTF. In nucleotides, the CDR3 is TGTGCCAGCAGCCCCACAGGGGCTAACTATGGCTACACCTTC.

This chain uses TRBV5-1 with TRBJ1-1, with 9 bases fitting TRBD1. Trimming at V came to 1 base and at J to 4 bases, leaving 11 bases not matched to a gene. This CDR3 has 17 amino acids. CDR1 SGHRS and CDR2 YFSETQ come from the germline V gene. CDR3: CASSLWGTGSLGTEAFF. The DNA of the CDR3 is TGCGCCAGCAGCTTGTGGGGGACAGGGTCCCTGGGCACTGAAGCTTTCTTT.

The sample holds one count of this clone. This chain's CDR3 is CASSLSGSPNTGELFF. CDR3 in DNA: TGTGCCAGCAGTTTATCAGGGAGCCCGAACACCGGGGAGCTGTTTTTT. This chain joins TRBV27 and TRBJ2-2; the D gene is possibly TRBD2 (5 bases). Germline assignment: CDR1 MNHEY and CDR2 SMNVEV (reference sequence). Trimming stripped 0 bases from V and 0 bases from J, with 8 bases between. The CDR3 has 16 residues.

J is TRBJ2-1 and V is TRBV27; TRBD1 matches at 7 bases. V lost 6 bases and J lost 6; bases outside the gene matches: 8. The CDR3 has 14 amino acids. The germline gives CDR1 MNHEY, CDR2 SMNVEV (reference sequence). CDR3 loop: CASSRQGVSNEQFF. The CDR3 DNA sequence: TGTGCCAGCAGCCGACAGGGTGTTAGCAATGAGCAGTTCTTC.

This chain connects TRBV28 to TRBJ2-6; 7 nucleotides align to TRBD1. The germline CDR1 and CDR2 sequences are MDHEN and SYDVKM. V lost 6 bases to trimming and J lost 2 bases; unmatched junction nucleotides: 10. This CDR3 comprises 17 residues. The CDR3 loop reads CASRHRGTTPGANVLTF. The CDR3, as DNA: TGTGCCAGCAGACACAGGGGCACAACCCCTGGGGCCAACGTCCTGACTTTC.

The V gene is TRBV5-5, the J gene TRBJ1-6; 9 bases are shared with TRBD1. Per germline, CDR1 SGHKS and CDR2 YYEKEE (reference sequence). This CDR3 has 18 amino acids. The V segment lost 2 bases and the J segment 8 bases; nucleotides outside the gene matches: 14. The CDR3 loop is CASSLGTGPTPVYSPLHF. The CDR3, as DNA: TGTGCCAGCAGCTTAGGGACAGGGCCCACCCCTGTGTATTCACCCCTCCACTTT.

The genes are TRBV6-6 and TRBJ2-3, with 7 positions matching TRBD1. The CDR3 spans 12 residues. CDR1 is MNHNY and CDR2 is SVGAGI in the germline V gene (reference sequence). Germline trimming cut 10 bases from V and 1 base from J; bases unmatched to any gene: 2. This chain's CDR3 is CATGQGTDTQYF. CDR3 DNA: TGTGCCACAGGACAGGGCACAGATACGCAGTATTTT.

In this sample, this clone turned up once. The rearrangement links TRBV4-1 to TRBJ2-1; TRBD2 matches 13 bases. V shed 0 bases, J shed 0 bases, and the junction held 8 bases outside the gene matches. Germline loops: CDR1 MGHRA, CDR2 YSYEKL. The CDR3 spans 20 residues. DNA of the CDR3: TGCGCCAGCAGCCAAGATTTAGGGACTAGCGGGACTAGCTCCTACAATGAGCAGTTCTTC. It yields the protein CASSQDLGTSGTSSYNEQFF.